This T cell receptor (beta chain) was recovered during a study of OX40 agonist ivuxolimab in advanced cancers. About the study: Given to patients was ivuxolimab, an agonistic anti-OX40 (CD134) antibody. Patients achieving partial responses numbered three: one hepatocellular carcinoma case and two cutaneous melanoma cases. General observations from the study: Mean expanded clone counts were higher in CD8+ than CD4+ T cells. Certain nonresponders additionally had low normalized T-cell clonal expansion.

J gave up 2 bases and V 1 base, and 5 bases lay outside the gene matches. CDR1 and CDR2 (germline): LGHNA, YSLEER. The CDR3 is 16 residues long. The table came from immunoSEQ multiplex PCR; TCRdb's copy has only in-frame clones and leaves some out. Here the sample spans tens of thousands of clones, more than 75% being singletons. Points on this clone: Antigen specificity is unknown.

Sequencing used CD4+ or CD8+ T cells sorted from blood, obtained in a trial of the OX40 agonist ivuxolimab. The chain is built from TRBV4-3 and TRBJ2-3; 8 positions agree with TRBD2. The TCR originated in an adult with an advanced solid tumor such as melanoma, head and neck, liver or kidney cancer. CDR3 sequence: CASSQALAGLTDTQYF. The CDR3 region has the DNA TGCGCCAGCAGCCAAGCTCTAGCGGGTCTCACAGATACGCAGTATTTT.